This T cell receptor (beta chain) was recorded in a study of T cells expressing NK-cell markers. Study context: Repertoires of TCR beta were obtained from T cells sorted as CD3+CD56+NKG2C+, CD3+CD56+NKG2C- and CD3+CD56-NKG2C+.

Synthesis of TCR beta cDNA relied on 5'RACE template switching carrying UMIs. TCRdb reprocessed the 5' RACE reads and stores each CDR3 protein as one record, lacking DNA. This sample contains around 260,000 distinct CDR3 sequences. From germline, CDR1 is MNHEY and CDR2 SVGAGI. The CDR3 length is 15 residues. Sequencing used blood T cells: a sorted CD56 or NKG2C T cell subset, CD4+ or CD8+ T cells, or bulk PBMC T cells (not recorded which). This chain connects TRBV6-5 to TRBJ1-2; checking the TCRdb D call of TRBD1 is not possible without DNA. The sequence derives from a woman between 18 and 75 years old in good health. CDR3 sequence: CASSYSGGADYGYTF.